The entry below describes one T cell receptor beta chain. A junction boundary mismatches the germline segment, possibly from a read error. Authors' processing steps: Reference gene primers were amplified, and this amplification served to estimate nucleated cell counts. Sequenced by immunoSEQ multiplex PCR; TCRdb stores in-frame clones only, minus some. V and J calls plus clone size are reproduced from that table; the DNA served to infer D and trimming. This table holds tens of thousands of clones, around 85% found once. This CDR3 has 16 amino acids. The sample originates from a study of blood T cell repertoires in COVID-19. Study at large: Samples representing acute and convalescent COVID-19 were sourced from the United States, Italy and Spain. T cells, B-cell-depleted T cells, or PBMCs provided the cDNA or gDNA that served as material.

The sample was peripheral blood. V and J are TRBV5-3 and TRBJ1-3; 10 nucleotides line up with TRBD1. TRBV5-3 is annotated as an ORF whose role is uncertain. This receptor was taken from a man older than 75 with acute or convalescent COVID-19. The CDR3 loop reads CARSLGGTGERNTIYF. CDR3 in DNA: TGTGCCAGAAGTTTGGGCGGGACAGGGGAAAGAAACACCATATATTTT.